The table lists the clone carrying this TCR beta chain with a few counts. Its antigen is unidentified. This record comes from a study of T-cell reconstitution after alpha-beta-depleted transplantation in children. Overall study findings and caveats: The origin of high day-60 TCRbeta diversity in some patients lay in surviving recipient T cells and thymic progenitors. Newly produced T cells mostly accounted for T-cell counts and diversity one year post-transplant.

The TCRbeta library incorporated unique molecular identifiers. TCRdb reprocessed the PCR reads with MiXCR, giving one entry per CDR3 protein. The data contain around 670,000 distinct CDR3 sequences, about 12% of them seen just once; the ten biggest clones take up approximately 0.8%. Per the germline V gene, CDR1 is SEHNR and CDR2 is FQNEAQ (reference sequence). Trimming cost V 1 base and J 7 bases; bases outside gene matches: 7. This CDR3 is 14 amino acids long. The genes are TRBV7-9 and TRBJ2-7; 7 bases align to TRBD1. Sequencing was performed on PBMCs, taken before TCRalphabeta/CD19-depleted stem cell transplant. The source of this sequence is a girl aged 2 to 9 with congenital amegakaryocytic thrombocytopenia, due to receive a stem cell transplant. CDR3 region: CASSLEGARPEQYF. The CDR3 DNA reads TGTGCCAGCAGCTTAGAGGGGGCGCGTCCTGAGCAGTACTTC.